This is a list of T cell receptor beta chains from one sample in a study of blood T cell repertoires in COVID-19. The method was immunoSEQ multiplex PCR; TCRdb's version includes in-frame clones alone and lacks a portion of them. The sample has roughly 250,000 clones, approximately 79% seen once. The specimen sequenced was peripheral blood. Receptor source: a woman between 40 and 55 years old with active or convalescent COVID-19. Both conserved end residues are trimmed from each CDR3. Some rows have no size entry. The others give once, few or many, or a class for an expanded clone.

>-|TRBV7-8|TRBJ1-1
ASSTGGTEAF
>-|TRBV10-1|TRBJ2-3
ASSEKGTGELDTQY
>-|TRBV7-9|TRBJ2-2
ASSPLAGENTGELF
>-|TRBV5-6|TRBJ1-4
ASSLGDRANEKLF
>-|TRBV6-1|TRBJ2-5
ASSEWLAGGGETQY
>-|TRBV7-3|TRBJ2-3
ASSLSSTDTQY
>-|TRBV9|TRBJ1-6
ASTRDGRQGPLH
>-|TRBV2|TRBJ1-5
ASSEGTGGQPQH
>once|TRBV30|TRBJ1-3
AWSTGQAWSGNTIY
>-|TRBV29-1|TRBJ2-3
SAGTSGGRDTQY
>few|TRBV28|TRBJ1-1
ASRRQGGNTEAF
>once|TRBV10-3|TRBJ2-2
AINHRGDTGELF
>few|TRBV5-4|TRBJ1-2
ASSLGQGKGYT
>-|TRBV25-1|TRBJ2-2
ASGRDVGELF
>-|TRBV6-5|TRBJ2-3
ASSNPRGTDTQY
>-|TRBV28|TRBJ1-2
ASLHSSGGYT
>once|TRBV19|TRBJ2-2
ASSRTGELF
>-|TRBV19|TRBJ1-5
ASSLQGGISNQPQH
>-|TRBV6-5|TRBJ1-1
ASRPSHGRNTEAF
>few|TRBV5-4|TRBJ1-1
ASSWSGTEAF
>few|TRBV21-1|TRBJ1-4
ASNSVPGQGREKLF
>-|TRBV5-4|TRBJ2-2
ASSTRQYTGELF
>-|TRBV19|TRBJ1-5
ASGYRATAQH
>once|TRBV5-1|TRBJ1-2
ASSSGGSYGYT
>-|TRBV11-2|TRBJ2-2
ASSLSGTNTGELF
>-|TRBV5-5|TRBJ2-3
ASSLRTGGTDTQY
>-|TRBV15|TRBJ2-3
ATSPWGGTPTDTQY
>few|TRBV18|TRBJ2-7
ASSTQVAHSEQY
>-|TRBV25-1|TRBJ1-5
ASSGGRDQPQH
>-|TRBV9|TRBJ1-4
ASSLLGGSNEKLF
>-|TRBV14|TRBJ1-1
ASSHRDRGIRSEAF
>-|TRBV18|TRBJ1-1
ASSSGQSNTEAF
>few|TRBV3-1/TRBV3-2|TRBJ1-1
ASSQMGGVNTEAF
>-|TRBV19|TRBJ2-2
ASRGGLWGGELF
>-|TRBV5-6|TRBJ1-1
ASSPAARGAEAF
>-|TRBV12-3/TRBV12-4|TRBJ1-2
ASSLARIGGYT
>-|TRBV10-3|TRBJ1-5
AIRGTGGHQPQH
>-|TRBV5-4|TRBJ1-4
ASSSDRGGTEKLF
>-|TRBV10-3|TRBJ1-6
AIRGGTESSPLH
>-|TRBV10-3|TRBJ1-6
ATWGTGSPLH
>-|TRBV7-2|TRBJ1-6
ASSLTQGTVLH
>-|TRBV6-1|TRBJ1-4
ASSDPGTAEKLF
>-|TRBV20-1|TRBJ1-1
SASEGARGGTEAF